This TCR beta chain was profiled in a study of regulatory T cells in long-lasting Graves disease. The CDR3 runs to 14 residues. CDR1 is MNHNS, CDR2 SASEGT, per germline. Findings and caveats of the study: The study found lower TCR diversity in persistent Graves' patients than in newly diagnosed ones.

Through Arm-PCR of CDR3 regions and iRepertoire HTBI primers, TCR beta libraries were built. TCRdb recomputed calls from the multiplex PCR reads with MiXCR, one row per CDR3 protein. The sample has 300,000 to 350,000 distinct CDR3 sequences; roughly a fifth are singletons. This clonotype appeared many times. Its antigen is unknown. Mismatch with germline at one junction end may stem from a read error. The time point: persistent/refractory GD, antithyroid drugs over 5 years with positive TRAb. RNA extracted from PBMCs served as the sequencing template. Graves' disease diagnosis relied on American Thyroid Association guidelines. From each patient, nine milliliters of peripheral blood was drawn and collected into an EDTA anticoagulant tube.

Sequenced material: peripheral blood mononuclear cells (PBMCs), taken when the disease was refractory, from a patient treated with antithyroid drugs. The rearrangement joins TRBV6-1 to TRBJ1-5; 7 bases are shared with TRBD1. This receptor was obtained from a female donor with Graves disease. The DNA of the CDR3 is TGTACCAGCAGTCTAAGGGGGCGAAGTCAGCCCCAGCATTTT. This sequence encodes CTSSLRGRSQPQHF.